One sample yielded the 4 T cell receptor beta chains listed below, sequenced in a study of vaccination effects on CD4 cells after COVID-19. Their recognized antigens are unknown. With more than nine days of culture completed, CD4+ T cells were isolated. The protocol was immunoSEQ multiplex PCR, while the TCRdb copy is restricted to in-frame clones and leaves out a portion. The sample holds some 40,000 clones, around 79% seen once. The sequencing used CD4+ T cells from PBMCs cultured without peptide, collected before COVID-19 vaccination. Receptor source: a human donor who received a COVID-19 vaccine.

The V call is TRBV18, the J call TRBJ2-7; 8 bases are a match to TRBD1. After removal of 6 bases from V and 7 bases from J, the junction contained 14 bases not matched to a gene. The germline V gene encodes CDR1 KGHSH and CDR2 LQKENI. The CDR3 length is 15 residues. As DNA, the CDR3 is TGTGCCAGCTCCCTAACCGGGCAGGGGGCGGGGGAGCAGTACTTC. Translation: CASSLTGQGAGEQYF.

The V and J genes are TRBV11-3 and TRBJ2-1, with 9 bases aligning to TRBD2. V was pared by 5 bases and J by 6 bases, with 8 bases of the junction left unmatched. Germline CDR1 is SGHNT and CDR2 is YENEEA. The CDR3 totals 15 residues. CDR3 coding DNA: TGTGCCAGCAGCCCTAGCGGGGACCTCCTCAATGAGCAGTTCTTC. Protein sequence: CASSPSGDLLNEQFF.

V is TRBV18 and J is TRBJ1-5; possibly TRBD1 for D (6 bases). Germline V gene lookup returns CDR1 KGHSH and CDR2 LQKENI. This CDR3 spans 15 amino acids. Trimming took off 0 bases at V and 6 bases at J, with 12 bases between the two ends. The CDR3 DNA is TGTGCCAGCTCACCACCGGGACGGGGGGCTCAGCCCCAGCATTTT. The encoded protein is CASSPPGRGAQPQHF.

This chain connects TRBV18 to TRBJ2-3; D is possibly TRBD1 (5 bases). The CDR3 sequence is 14 residues long. Germline V gene lookup returns CDR1 KGHSH and CDR2 LQKENI. With 6 bases removed from V and 3 bases from J, the gap between germline ends came to 13 bases. The DNA of the CDR3 is TGTGCCAGCTCTCCCAGGCAGGGAACAGATACGCAGTATTTT. Protein sequence: CASSPRQGTDTQYF. The full variable domain, with the rest looked up from reference TRBV18 and TRBJ2-3, is NAGVMQNPRHLVRRRGQEARLRCSPMKGHSHVYWYRQLPEEGLKFMVYLQKENIIDESGMPKERFSAEFPKEGPSILRIQQVVRGDSAAYFCASSPRQGTDTQYFGPGTRLTVL.